Each of the 3 T cell receptor beta chains below was sequenced from the same sample in a study of PD-1 blockade in classical Hodgkin lymphoma. Generated by immunoSEQ multiplex PCR, the TCRdb table keeps only in-frame clones and is missing some. This sample has 20,000 to 25,000 clones, with roughly 80% found just once. All patients experienced relapse after autologous stem cell transplantation, and brentuximab vedotin exposure was variable. This material consisted of peripheral blood mononuclear cells (PBMCs), taken before the second cycle of nivolumab. The receptor set was obtained from a human donor with classical Hodgkin lymphoma.

The rearrangement links TRBV7-9 to TRBJ2-1; D gene uncertain. V lost 1 base and J 7 bases, leaving 14 bases between the germline ends. Germline values: CDR1 SEHNR, CDR2 FQNEAQ (reference sequence). The CDR3 is 15 amino acids. CDR3 protein: CASSLEGFGPNEQFF. CDR3 DNA sequence: TGTGCCAGCAGCTTAGAGGGCTTTGGACCGAATGAGCAGTTCTTC.

The rearrangement uses TRBV21-1 and TRBJ2-7; the D segment call TRBD2 is taken from the table without a DNA check. TRBV21-1 is an annotated pseudogene. The length of the CDR3 is 21 residues. The CDR3 bases are TGTGCCAGCAGGGAAAACTTGAGGATTCGAACCCTAGGGAGGTTTCTTTACGAGCAGTACTTC. Its protein is CASRENLRIRTLGRFLYEQYF.

V usage is TRBV27 and J usage is TRBJ1-6, with a weak D call TRBD1 (5 bases). The CDR3 length is 12 residues. Germline CDR1 reads MNHEY; CDR2 reads SMNVEV (reference sequence). Trimming cost V 5 bases and J 12 bases, with 11 bases left between them. CDR3 nucleotides: TGTGCCAGCAGTATTCAGGGTGGACCCCTCCACTTT. Its protein product is CASSIQGGPLHF.